A selection of T cell receptor beta chains follows, all from one sample in a study of PD-1 blockade in mismatch repair-deficient tumors. Profiling relied on immunoSEQ multiplex PCR, and the TCRdb table lists in-frame clones only, not all of them. The data show about 120,000 clones, with about 74% seen just once and about 4.7% held by the top ten. The sample in question was peripheral blood, obtained about 60 weeks after starting pembrolizumab. The source of these receptors is an adult with mismatch repair-deficient cancer. CDR3s include the opening cysteine and the closing phenylalanine or tryptophan. Each record gives: CDR3 protein, CDR3 DNA, D gene, J gene, clone size, V gene. D genes are given only for firm matches. Expanded clones get a size class; other rows say once, few or many, or leave the size out.

CASSLGLGQLYEQYF | TGTGCCAGCAGCTTAGGTCTAGGACAGCTGTACGAGCAGTACTTC | NA | TRBJ2-7 | NA | TRBV11-2
CASRPTSGTYPSTDTQYF | TGTGCCAGCAGGCCGACTAGCGGGACTTACCCAAGCACAGATACGCAGTATTTT | TRBD2 | TRBJ2-3 | NA | TRBV11-2
CASSPAVQETQYF | TGTGCCAGCTCACCAGCAGTTCAAGAGACCCAGTACTTC | NA | TRBJ2-5 | NA | TRBV18
CASSIGGTGELFF | TGTGCCAGTAGTATCGGCGGAACCGGGGAGCTGTTTTTT | NA | TRBJ2-2 | NA | TRBV19
CASSSGSPGQVKDTQYF | TGTGCCAGCAGCTCAGGGAGCCCGGGACAAGTAAAAGATACGCAGTATTTT | NA | TRBJ2-3 | NA | TRBV7-6
CASTTSGSGTDTQYF | TGTGCCAGCACCACTAGCGGGAGCGGCACAGATACGCAGTATTTT | TRBD2 | TRBJ2-3 | NA | TRBV9
CASSVSRESGNTIYF | TGTGCCAGCAGCGTAAGCAGGGAATCTGGAAACACCATATATTTT | NA | TRBJ1-3 | NA | TRBV9
CASSLTPSGKSYNEQFF | TGTGCCAGCAGCTTAACCCCTAGCGGAAAATCCTACAATGAGCAGTTCTTC | TRBD2 | TRBJ2-1 | NA | TRBV7-3
CASSSRDAGNQPQHF | TGTGCCAGTAGTAGCAGGGACGCCGGCAATCAGCCCCAGCATTTT | NA | TRBJ1-5 | NA | TRBV19
CASSSGTQYQETQYF | TGTGCCAGTAGTAGCGGGACTCAGTACCAAGAGACCCAGTACTTC | NA | TRBJ2-5 | NA | TRBV19
CASSGSGQTAYEQYF | TGTGCCAGCAGTGGTTCGGGACAGACCGCCTACGAGCAGTACTTC | TRBD1 | TRBJ2-7 | few | TRBV27
CASSRIPGQGHYNEQFF | TGCGCCAGCAGTCGTATTCCGGGACAGGGCCATTACAATGAGCAGTTCTTC | TRBD1 | TRBJ2-1 | NA | TRBV4-1
CASSPLRLEPGANVLTF | TGTGCCAGTAGTCCCCTTCGGTTGGAGCCTGGGGCCAACGTCCTGACTTTC | NA | TRBJ2-6 | NA | TRBV19
CASSLSGLGTEAFF | TGTGCCAGCAGTTTGTCAGGGTTGGGCACTGAAGCTTTCTTT | NA | TRBJ1-1 | NA | TRBV27
CASSLAAGRGPDTQYF | TGTGCCAGCAGCTTGGCGGCCGGGAGGGGGCCAGATACGCAGTATTTT | NA | TRBJ2-3 | once | TRBV5-4
CASSLGPSSYEQYF | TGTGCTAGCAGCTTAGGCCCCAGTTCCTACGAGCAGTACTTC | NA | TRBJ2-7 | NA | TRBV7-7
CASSPGRTGTLYEQYF | TGTGCCAGCTCACCAGGTCGGACAGGGACCCTCTACGAGCAGTACTTC | TRBD1 | TRBJ2-7 | NA | TRBV18
CASSLLAGGGNEQFF | TGTGCCAGCTCACTTCTAGCGGGAGGGGGCAATGAGCAGTTCTTC | TRBD2 | TRBJ2-1 | NA | TRBV18
CASSWGQGGGANTEAFF | TGCGCCAGCAGCTGGGGACAGGGGGGCGGTGCGAACACTGAAGCTTTCTTT | TRBD1 | TRBJ1-1 | NA | TRBV5-1
CAWGRGGSGDEQYF | TGTGCCTGGGGCCGCGGCGGTTCAGGGGACGAGCAGTACTTC | NA | TRBJ2-7 | NA | TRBV30
CASSKSLGGPGYTF | TGTGCCAGCAGCAAATCCCTCGGGGGGCCTGGCTACACCTTC | NA | TRBJ1-2 | NA | TRBV2
CASSLYADIAGANVLTF | TGTGCCAGCAGCTTATATGCCGACATTGCTGGGGCCAACGTCCTGACTTTC | NA | TRBJ2-6 | once | TRBV7-2
CASSLARRAEANVLTF | TGTGCCAGCAGCTTAGCGCGAAGGGCGGAGGCCAACGTCCTGACTTTC | NA | TRBJ2-6 | NA | TRBV7-8
CASSPRGGVDYGYTF | TGTGCCAGCAGCCCCAGGGGGGGAGTCGACTATGGCTACACCTTC | TRBD1 | TRBJ1-2 | NA | TRBV5-4
CATSRDVEWGDGELFF | TGTGCCACCAGCAGAGATGTGGAGTGGGGGGACGGGGAGCTGTTTTTT | NA | TRBJ2-2 | few | TRBV15
CASSLEFVSYEQYF | TGCGCCAGCAGCTTGGAGTTTGTCTCCTACGAGCAGTACTTC | NA | TRBJ2-7 | NA | TRBV5-1
CASSTGTSGRWYF | TGTGCCAGCAGCACCGGGACTAGCGGGAGGTGGTACTTC | TRBD2 | TRBJ2-7 | NA | TRBV5-6
CASSVDTIYEQYF | TGTGCCAGCAGCGTAGACACGATTTACGAGCAGTACTTC | NA | TRBJ2-7 | NA | TRBV9
CASLQGLGLEAFF | TGTGCCAGCCTCCAGGGTCTAGGGCTCGAAGCTTTCTTT | NA | TRBJ1-1 | NA | TRBV2
CASSHRPPDTQYF | TGTGCCAGCAGCCACCGTCCCCCAGATACGCAGTATTTT | NA | TRBJ2-3 | NA | TRBV14
CASSQGGRDYNEQFF | TGTGCCAGCAGCCAAGGCGGGAGGGATTACAATGAGCAGTTCTTC | TRBD2 | TRBJ2-1 | NA | TRBV4-2
CASSYSKSNYGYTF | TGTGCCAGCAGTTACTCGAAATCTAACTATGGCTACACCTTC | NA | TRBJ1-2 | NA | TRBV6-5
CASSFYTF | TGTGCCAGCAGTTTCTACACCTTC | NA | TRBJ1-2 | NA | TRBV6-5
CASSSNRLPTYEKLFF | TGTGCCAGTAGTAGCAATAGACTACCTACCTATGAAAAACTGTTTTTT | NA | TRBJ1-4 | NA | TRBV19
CASSLSMADQPQHF | TGTGCCAGCAGTTTAAGCATGGCGGATCAGCCCCAGCATTTT | NA | TRBJ1-5 | once | TRBV28
CASSRRDRAGGELFF | TGTGCCAGCAGTCGTCGGGACAGGGCGGGCGGGGAGCTGTTTTTT | TRBD1 | TRBJ2-2 | NA | TRBV27
CASNGQGSYEQYF | TGTGCCAGCAACGGACAGGGATCTTACGAGCAGTACTTC | TRBD1 | TRBJ2-7 | NA | TRBV2
CASSARQRNTEAFF | TGTGCCAGCAGCGCTAGACAGAGGAACACTGAAGCTTTCTTT | NA | TRBJ1-1 | NA | TRBV7-9
CASSLSEAKNTEAFF | TGTGCCAGCAGTTTGAGCGAGGCAAAGAACACTGAAGCTTTCTTT | NA | TRBJ1-1 | NA | TRBV27
CASIPRATTSEKLFF | TGTGCCAGCATTCCCAGGGCCACGACGAGTGAAAAACTGTTTTTT | NA | TRBJ1-4 | NA | TRBV6-1